Sequencing of this TCR beta chain was carried out in a study of CD8 T cells in ankylosing spondylitis. Whole-study findings and limits: Reports of some motif variants in reactive arthritis synovial fluid and blood predate this one. Seemingly characteristic of ankylosing spondylitis blood was a TCR beta motif consisting of roughly 8 highly homologous variants. There was reportedly significant enrichment of clones that were disease-linked in matched ankylosing spondylitis synovial fluid.

Using quantitative 5'-RACE with molecular barcodes, the authors made TCR beta libraries. MiXCR, applied by TCRdb to the 5' RACE reads, yields one record per CDR3 protein. This table has fewer than 550,000 distinct CDR3 sequences, 5.3% appearing once. The table lists this clonotype with a few counts. As yet, its antigen is unknown. This CDR3 spans 15 amino acids. The trim removed 5 bases at V and 1 base at J, leaving 3 bases unmatched. Germline V gene data show CDR1 as SEHNR and CDR2 as FQNEAQ (reference sequence). The sequencing sample was made of blood, either unsorted or a sorted T cell fraction (not recorded which). This TCR came from a male donor with ankylosing spondylitis. The chain links TRBV7-9 to TRBJ1-3; 9 positions match TRBD1. For the CDR3, the DNA is TGTGCCAGCAGCCCACAGGGGGCATCTGGAAACACCATATATTTT. Translation gives CASSPQGASGNTIYF. Full variable domain (missing parts from reference TRBV7-9 and TRBJ1-3): DTGVSQNPRHKITKRGQNVTFRCDPISEHNRLYWYRQTLGQGPEFLTYFQNEAQLEKSRLLSDRFSAERPKGSFSTLEIQRTEQGDSAMYLCASSPQGASGNTIYFGEGSWLTVV.